This T cell receptor beta chain was found in a study of blood T cell repertoires in COVID-19. V was pared by 6 bases and J by 5 bases, with 6 bases of the junction left unmatched. The germline gives CDR1 MNHEY, CDR2 SVGEGT. The CDR3 is made up of 13 amino acids. Authors' methods: It was from reference gene primer amplification that nucleated cell counts were estimated. The method was immunoSEQ multiplex PCR; TCRdb's version includes in-frame clones alone and lacks a portion of them. Clone size and V and J calls were adopted from that table, with D and trimming inferred from the DNA. The data hold 200,000 to 250,000 clones, with more than 80% observed a single time.

The V and J genes are TRBV6-2 or TRBV6-3 and TRBJ2-5; 7 nucleotides match TRBD1. The sample was peripheral blood. This clonotype was sampled from a man aged 30-40 years with COVID-19, enrolled during active disease. The CDR3 reads CASSSGQYETQYF. DNA of the CDR3: TGTGCCAGCAGCTCGGGACAGTACGAGACCCAGTACTTC.